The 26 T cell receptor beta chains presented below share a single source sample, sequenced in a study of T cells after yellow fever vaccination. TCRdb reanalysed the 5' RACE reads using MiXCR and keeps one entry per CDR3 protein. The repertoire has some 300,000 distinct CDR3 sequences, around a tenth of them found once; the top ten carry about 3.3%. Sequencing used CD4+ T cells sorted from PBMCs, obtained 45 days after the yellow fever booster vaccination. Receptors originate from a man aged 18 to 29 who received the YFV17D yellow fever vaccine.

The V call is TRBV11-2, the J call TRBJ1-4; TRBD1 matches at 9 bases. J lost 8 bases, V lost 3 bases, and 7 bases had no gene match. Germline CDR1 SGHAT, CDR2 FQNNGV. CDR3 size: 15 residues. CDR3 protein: CASSFPQTGGEKLFF. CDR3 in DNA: TGTGCCAGCAGCTTTCCCCAAACAGGGGGCGAAAAACTGTTTTTT.

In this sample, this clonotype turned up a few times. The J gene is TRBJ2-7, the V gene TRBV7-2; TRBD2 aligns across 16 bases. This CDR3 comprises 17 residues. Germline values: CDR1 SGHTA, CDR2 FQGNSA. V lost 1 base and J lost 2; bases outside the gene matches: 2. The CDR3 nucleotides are TGTGCCAGCAGCTTAGTGGGACTAGCGGGGGGGACCTACGAGCAGTACTTC. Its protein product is CASSLVGLAGGTYEQYF.

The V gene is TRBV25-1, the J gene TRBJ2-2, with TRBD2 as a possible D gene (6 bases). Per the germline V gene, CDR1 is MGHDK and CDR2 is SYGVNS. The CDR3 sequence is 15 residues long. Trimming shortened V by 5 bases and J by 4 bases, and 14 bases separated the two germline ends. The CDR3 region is CASSSRGFGTGELFF. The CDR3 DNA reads TGTGCCAGCAGTTCCCGGGGGTTCGGCACCGGGGAGCTGTTTTTT.

CDR3 sequence: CASSSASGVNTGELFF. CDR3 sequence (DNA): TGTGCCAGCAGCTCCGCTAGCGGGGTTAACACCGGGGAGCTGTTTTTT. V is TRBV5-5 and J is TRBJ2-2, with 9 bases fitting TRBD2. Per the germline V gene, CDR1 is SGHKS and CDR2 is YYEKEE (reference sequence). The trim removed 3 bases at V and 2 bases at J, leaving 5 bases unmatched. The length of the CDR3 is 16 residues.

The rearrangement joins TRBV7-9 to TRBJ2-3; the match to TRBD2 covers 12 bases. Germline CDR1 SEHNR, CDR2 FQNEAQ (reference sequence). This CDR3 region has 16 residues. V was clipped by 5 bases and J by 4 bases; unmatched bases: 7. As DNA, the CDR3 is TGTGCCAGCAGCGCCCTAGCGGGGGGGCTTTCAGATACGCAGTATTTT. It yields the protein CASSALAGGLSDTQYF. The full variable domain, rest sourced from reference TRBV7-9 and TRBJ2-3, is DTGVSQNPRHKITKRGQNVTFRCDPISEHNRLYWYRQTLGQGPEFLTYFQNEAQLEKSRLLSDRFSAERPKGSFSTLEIQRTEQGDSAMYLCASSALAGGLSDTQYFGPGTRLTVL.

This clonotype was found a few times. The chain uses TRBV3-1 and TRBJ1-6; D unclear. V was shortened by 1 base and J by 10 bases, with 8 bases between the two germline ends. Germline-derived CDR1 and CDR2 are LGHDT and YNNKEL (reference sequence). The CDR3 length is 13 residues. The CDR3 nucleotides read TGTGCCAGCAGCCAAGCCCCGGGGTCACCCCTCCACTTT. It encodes CASSQAPGSPLHF.

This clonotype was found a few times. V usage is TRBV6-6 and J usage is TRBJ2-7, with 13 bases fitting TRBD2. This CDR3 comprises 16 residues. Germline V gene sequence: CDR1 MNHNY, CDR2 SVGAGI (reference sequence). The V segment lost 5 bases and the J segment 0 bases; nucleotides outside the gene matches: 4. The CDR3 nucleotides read TGTGCCAGCAGTAAGGGACTAGCGGGGAACTCCTACGAGCAGTACGTC. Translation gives CASSKGLAGNSYEQYV.

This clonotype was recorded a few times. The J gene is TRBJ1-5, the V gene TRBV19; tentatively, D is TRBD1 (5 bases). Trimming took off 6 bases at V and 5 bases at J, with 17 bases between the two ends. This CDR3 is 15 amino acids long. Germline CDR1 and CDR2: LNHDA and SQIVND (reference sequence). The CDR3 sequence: CASRLRSLGDQPQHF. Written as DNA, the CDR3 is TGTGCCAGTAGACTTCGGAGCCTAGGGGATCAGCCCCAGCATTTT.

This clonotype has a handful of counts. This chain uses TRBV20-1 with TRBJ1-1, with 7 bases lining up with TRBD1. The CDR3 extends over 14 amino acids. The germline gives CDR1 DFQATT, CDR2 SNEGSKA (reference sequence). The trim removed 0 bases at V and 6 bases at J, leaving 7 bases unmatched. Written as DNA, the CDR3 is TGCAGTGCTAGAGATCGACAGGGTTTCCCTGAAGCTTTCTTT. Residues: CSARDRQGFPEAFF.

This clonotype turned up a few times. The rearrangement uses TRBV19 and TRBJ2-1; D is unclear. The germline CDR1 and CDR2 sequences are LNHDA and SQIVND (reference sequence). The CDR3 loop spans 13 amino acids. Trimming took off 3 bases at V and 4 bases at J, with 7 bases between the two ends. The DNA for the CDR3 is TGTGCCAGTAGTATGTCCCCGTACAATGAGCAGTTCTTC. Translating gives CASSMSPYNEQFF.

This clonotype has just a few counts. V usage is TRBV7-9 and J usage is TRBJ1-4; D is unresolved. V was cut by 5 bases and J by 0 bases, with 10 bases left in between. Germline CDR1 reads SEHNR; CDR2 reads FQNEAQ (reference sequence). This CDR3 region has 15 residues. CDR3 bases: TGTGCCAGCAGCAGGAGGGAGGCAACTAATGAAAAACTGTTTTTT. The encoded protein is CASSRREATNEKLFF.

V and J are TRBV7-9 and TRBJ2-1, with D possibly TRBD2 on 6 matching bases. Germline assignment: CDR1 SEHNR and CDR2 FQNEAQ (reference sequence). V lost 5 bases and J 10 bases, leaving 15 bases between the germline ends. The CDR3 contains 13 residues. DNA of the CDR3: TGTGCCAGCAGCCCCCCCGTGCGGGAAGAGCAGTTCTTC. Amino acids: CASSPPVREEQFF.

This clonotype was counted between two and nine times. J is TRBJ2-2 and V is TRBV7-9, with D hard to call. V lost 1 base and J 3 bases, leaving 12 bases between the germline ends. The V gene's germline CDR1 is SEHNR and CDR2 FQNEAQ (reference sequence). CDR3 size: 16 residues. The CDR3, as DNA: TGTGCCAGCAGCTTAGAGGTGCGGCGGTACACCGGGGAGCTGTTTTTT. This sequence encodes CASSLEVRRYTGELFF.

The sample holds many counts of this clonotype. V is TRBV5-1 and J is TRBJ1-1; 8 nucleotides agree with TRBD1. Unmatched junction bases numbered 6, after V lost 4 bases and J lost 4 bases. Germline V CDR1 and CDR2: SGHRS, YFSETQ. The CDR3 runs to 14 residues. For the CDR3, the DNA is TGCGCCAGCAGCCCAGGACAGGGAGGCACTGAAGCTTTCTTT. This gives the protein CASSPGQGGTEAFF.

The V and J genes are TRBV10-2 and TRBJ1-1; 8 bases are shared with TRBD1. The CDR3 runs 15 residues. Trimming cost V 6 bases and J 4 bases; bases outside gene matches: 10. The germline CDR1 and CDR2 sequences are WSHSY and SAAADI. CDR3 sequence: CASSRGQGGSTEAFF. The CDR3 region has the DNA TGCGCCAGCAGCCGAGGACAGGGCGGGAGCACTGAAGCTTTCTTT.

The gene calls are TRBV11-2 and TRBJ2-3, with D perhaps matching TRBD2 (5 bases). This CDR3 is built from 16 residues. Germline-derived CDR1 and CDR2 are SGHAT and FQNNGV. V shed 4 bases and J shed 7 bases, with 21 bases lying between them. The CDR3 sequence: CASSSLKPLDFNTQYF. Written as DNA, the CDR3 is TGTGCCAGCAGCTCCCTGAAGCCCTTGGACTTCAATACGCAGTATTTT.

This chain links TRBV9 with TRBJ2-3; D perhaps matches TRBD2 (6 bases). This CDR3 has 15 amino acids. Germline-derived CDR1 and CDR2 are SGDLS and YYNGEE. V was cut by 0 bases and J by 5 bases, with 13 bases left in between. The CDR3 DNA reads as TGTGCCAGCAGCGTAGAGTCCCGGGGGAGAGATACGCAGTATTTT. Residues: CASSVESRGRDTQYF.

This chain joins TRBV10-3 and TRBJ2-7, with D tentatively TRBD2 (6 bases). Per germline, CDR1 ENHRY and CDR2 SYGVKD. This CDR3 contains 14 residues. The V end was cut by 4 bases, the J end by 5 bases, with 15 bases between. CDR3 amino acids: CAISGQVGGNEQYF. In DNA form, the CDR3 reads TGTGCCATCAGTGGCCAGGTTGGGGGGAACGAGCAGTACTTC.

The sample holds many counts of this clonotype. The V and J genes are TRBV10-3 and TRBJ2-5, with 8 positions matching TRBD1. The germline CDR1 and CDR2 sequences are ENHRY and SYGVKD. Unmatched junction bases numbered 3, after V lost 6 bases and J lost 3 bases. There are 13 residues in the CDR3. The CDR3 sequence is CAISSGGKETQYF. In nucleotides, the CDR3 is TGTGCCATCAGCTCAGGGGGCAAAGAGACCCAGTACTTC.

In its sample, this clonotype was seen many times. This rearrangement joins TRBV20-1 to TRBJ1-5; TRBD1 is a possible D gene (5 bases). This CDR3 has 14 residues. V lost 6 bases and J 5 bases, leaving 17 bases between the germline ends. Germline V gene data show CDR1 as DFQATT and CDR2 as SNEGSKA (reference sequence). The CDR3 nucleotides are TGCAGTGCGAACGACCCCGGGGGGGATCAGCCCCAGCATTTT. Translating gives CSANDPGGDQPQHF.

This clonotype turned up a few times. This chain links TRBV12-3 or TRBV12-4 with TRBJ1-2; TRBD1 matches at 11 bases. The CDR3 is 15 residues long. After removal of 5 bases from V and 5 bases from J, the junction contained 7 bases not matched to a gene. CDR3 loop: CASSTRTGGHYGYTF. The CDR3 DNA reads TGTGCCAGCAGTACCCGGACAGGGGGCCATTATGGCTACACCTTC.

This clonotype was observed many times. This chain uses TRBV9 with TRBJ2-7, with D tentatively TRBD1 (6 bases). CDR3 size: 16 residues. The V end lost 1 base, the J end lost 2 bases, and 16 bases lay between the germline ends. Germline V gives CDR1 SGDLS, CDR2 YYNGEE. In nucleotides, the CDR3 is TGTGCCAGCAGCGTAAGACCACGGGACAAGACCTACGAGCAGTACTTC. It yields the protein CASSVRPRDKTYEQYF.

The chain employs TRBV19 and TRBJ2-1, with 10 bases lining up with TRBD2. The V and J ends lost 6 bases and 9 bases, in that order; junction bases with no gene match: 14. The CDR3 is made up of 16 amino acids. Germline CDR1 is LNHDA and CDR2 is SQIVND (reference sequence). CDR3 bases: TGTGCCAGTAGCATTTTATCAGCGGGGGGGATTGGTGAGCAGTTCTTC. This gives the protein CASSILSAGGIGEQFF.

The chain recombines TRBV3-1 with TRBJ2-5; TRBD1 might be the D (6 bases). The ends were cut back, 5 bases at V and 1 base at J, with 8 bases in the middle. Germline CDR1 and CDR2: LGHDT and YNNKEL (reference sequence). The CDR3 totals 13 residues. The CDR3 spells CASSIQGQETQYF. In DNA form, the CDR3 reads TGTGCCAGCAGCATACAGGGCCAAGAGACCCAGTACTTC.

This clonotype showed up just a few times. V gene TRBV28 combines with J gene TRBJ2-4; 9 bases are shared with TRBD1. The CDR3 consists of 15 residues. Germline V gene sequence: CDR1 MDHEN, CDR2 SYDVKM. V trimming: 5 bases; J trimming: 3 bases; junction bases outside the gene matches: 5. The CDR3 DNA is TGTGCCAGCAGTCCTGGACAGGGGAGCAAAAACATTCAGTACTTC. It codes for CASSPGQGSKNIQYF.

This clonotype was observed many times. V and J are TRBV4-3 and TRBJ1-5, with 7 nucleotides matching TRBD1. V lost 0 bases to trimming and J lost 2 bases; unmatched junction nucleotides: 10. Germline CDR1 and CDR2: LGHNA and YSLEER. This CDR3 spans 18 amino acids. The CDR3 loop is CASSQDPRGERGNQPQHF. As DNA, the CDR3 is TGCGCCAGCAGCCAAGACCCCAGGGGGGAAAGGGGCAATCAGCCCCAGCATTTT.